The text below deals with one T cell receptor (beta chain). Its antigen is currently unknown. Here immunoSEQ multiplex PCR was the method, and the copy in TCRdb shows in-frame clones only, minus some. Of about 50,000 clones listed, around 90% are singletons. The data stem from a study of graft-versus-host responses after intestinal transplantation. For the study at large: Recipients had multivisceral, liver-intestinal, or isolated intestinal transplants. Every recipient underwent anti-thymocyte globulin induction, then tacrolimus and steroids for approximately 3 years.

This TCR came from a human donor who was the organ donor for an intestinal transplant. Material: unstimulated CD4+ T cells sorted from spleen or lymph node cells, obtained before transplant.

The CDR3 nucleotides read TGTGCCAGTAGTATGGTCCCAGGGACAGATACGCAGTATTTT. It encodes CASSMVPGTDTQYF. This chain uses TRBV19 with TRBJ2-3; weak D call: TRBD1 (5 bases). CDR1 LNHDA and CDR2 SQIVND come from the germline V gene (reference sequence). This CDR3 contains 14 residues. V was trimmed by 3 bases and J by 3 bases, leaving 10 bases between them.